The 7 T cell receptor beta chains below come from one sample, sequenced in a study of T cell responses to AZD1222 COVID-19 vaccine. The table came from immunoSEQ multiplex PCR; TCRdb's copy has only in-frame clones and leaves some out. Here the sample spans some 120,000 clones, around 93% being singletons. The sample was peripheral blood, taken on day 0 of AZD1222 vaccination. The source is an adult in good health.

The V call is TRBV7-8, the J call TRBJ1-2, with a weak D call TRBD1 (6 bases). V gave up 5 bases and J gave up 0 bases, with 16 bases separating them. This CDR3 is 16 amino acids long. CDR1 is SGHVS and CDR2 is FQNEAQ in the germline V gene. The CDR3 region has the DNA TGTGCCAGCAGCCCACGACAGGTTTGGTCTAACTATGGCTACACCTTC. Encoded protein: CASSPRQVWSNYGYTF. The whole variable domain, filled in from reference TRBV7-8 and TRBJ1-2, reads GAGVSQSPRYKVAKRGQDVALRCDPISGHVSLFWYQQALGQGPEFLTYFQNEAQLDKSGLPSDRFFAERPEGSVSTLKIQRTQQEDSAVYLCASSPRQVWSNYGYTFGSGTRLTVV.

The chain links TRBV30 to TRBJ2-3; 14 positions agree with TRBD2. This CDR3 contains 15 residues. The germline CDR1 and CDR2 sequences are GTSNPN and SVGIG (reference sequence). V shed 3 bases and J 3 bases; nucleotides not matched to a gene: 2. The CDR3 spells CAWRGLAGATDTQYF. The CDR3 nucleotides are TGTGCCTGGAGGGGACTAGCGGGAGCAACAGATACGCAGTATTTT.

This sequence joins TRBV5-5 and TRBJ2-1, with 7 positions matching TRBD2. This CDR3 is 14 amino acids long. Germline CDR1 is SGHKS and CDR2 is YYEKEE (reference sequence). V dropped 4 bases and J dropped 8; count of bases not matched to a gene: 9. This CDR3 is CASSPWDYIYEQFF. CDR3 nucleotides: TGTGCCAGCAGCCCGTGGGACTATATCTATGAGCAGTTCTTC. Using reference TRBV5-5 and TRBJ2-1 for the parts outside the CDR3, the full variable domain is DAGVTQSPTHLIKTRGQQVTLRCSPISGHKSVSWYQQVLGQGPQFIFQYYEKEERGRGNFPDRFSARQFPNYSSELNVNALLLGDSALYLCASSPWDYIYEQFFGPGTRLTVL.

The chain carries TRBV2 and TRBJ1-4; a possible D gene is TRBD1 (5 bases). Trimming cost V 5 bases and J 0 bases, with 7 bases left between them. CDR1 SNHLY and CDR2 FYNNEI come from the germline V gene. The CDR3 runs to 14 residues. CDR3 sequence reads: CASSRTTTNEKLFF. CDR3 in DNA: TGTGCCAGCAGTAGGACAACAACTAATGAAAAACTGTTTTTT.

This clone was seen a single time. The chain carries TRBV7-2 and TRBJ2-5; D tentatively fits TRBD1 or TRBD2 (5 bases each). CDR1 is SGHTA and CDR2 is FQGNSA in the germline V gene. V was shortened by 4 bases and J by 6 bases, with 6 bases between the two germline ends. The CDR3 extends over 11 amino acids. In nucleotides, the CDR3 is TGTGCCAGCAGCTGGGGACAGACCCAGTACTTC. This sequence encodes CASSWGQTQYF.

The V and J genes are TRBV7-9 and TRBJ2-3, with TRBD2 matching 7 bases. Germline CDR1 reads SEHNR; CDR2 reads FQNEAQ (reference sequence). V lost 4 bases and J lost 6; bases outside the gene matches: 1. The CDR3 consists of 12 residues. Here the CDR3 reads CASSSGGDTQYF. As DNA, the CDR3 is TGTGCCAGCAGCTCCGGGGGGGATACGCAGTATTTT.

A word on this clone: A read error may account for a junction end that differs from germline. The V call is TRBV5-4, the J call TRBJ2-1; 10 nucleotides align to TRBD2. CDR1 is SGHNT and CDR2 is YYREEE in the germline V gene (reference sequence). This CDR3 spans 15 amino acids. CDR3 protein: CASSLRASGSNGQFF. For the CDR3, the DNA is TGTGCCAGCAGCTTAAGGGCTAGCGGGAGTAATGGGCAGTTCTTC.